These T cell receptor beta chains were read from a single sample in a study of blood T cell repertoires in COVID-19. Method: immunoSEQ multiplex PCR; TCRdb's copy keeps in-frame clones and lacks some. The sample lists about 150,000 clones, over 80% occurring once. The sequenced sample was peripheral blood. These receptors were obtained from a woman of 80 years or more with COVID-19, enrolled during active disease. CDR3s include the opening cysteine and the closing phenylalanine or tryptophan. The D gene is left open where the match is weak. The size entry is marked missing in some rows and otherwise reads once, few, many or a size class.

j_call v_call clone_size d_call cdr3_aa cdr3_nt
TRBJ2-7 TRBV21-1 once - CASSKAAQRGDPLDYEQYF TGTGCCAGCAGCAAAGCGGCGCAGCGGGGGGACCCGCTAGACTACGAGCAGTACTTC
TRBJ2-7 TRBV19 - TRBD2 CASRGTSGSIEQYF TGTGCCAGTAGGGGGACTAGCGGGAGCATCGAGCAGTACTTC
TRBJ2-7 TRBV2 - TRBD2 CASTGLAGLSEQYF TGTGCCAGCACCGGACTAGCGGGTCTAAGCGAGCAGTACTTC
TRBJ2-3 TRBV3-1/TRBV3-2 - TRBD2 CASSQAAGLAGSDTQYF TGTGCCAGCAGCCAAGCGGCGGGACTAGCGGGCTCTGATACGCAGTATTTT
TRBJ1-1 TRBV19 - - CASSIATGGGMAEAFF TGTGCCAGTAGTATCGCTACAGGCGGGGGGATGGCTGAAGCTTTCTTT
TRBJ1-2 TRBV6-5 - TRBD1 CASSYGAGGGYTF TGTGCCAGCAGTTACGGTGCAGGGGGCGGCTACACCTTC
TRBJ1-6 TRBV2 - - CASSDRSSYNSPLHF TGTGCCAGCAGTGACCGGAGCTCCTATAATTCACCCCTCCACTTT
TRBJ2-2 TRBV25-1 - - CASSRDTKVGELFF TGTGCCAGCAGCCGGGACACGAAGGTCGGGGAGCTGTTTTTT
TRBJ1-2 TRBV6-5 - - CASSYINGPSGYTF TGTGCCAGCAGTTACATAAATGGGCCGAGTGGCTACACCTTC
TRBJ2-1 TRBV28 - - CASSLSESSYNEQFF TGTGCCAGCAGTTTAAGCGAGAGCTCCTACAATGAGCAGTTCTTC
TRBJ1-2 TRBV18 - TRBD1 CASSPSAGGEGYTF TGTGCCAGCTCACCAAGCGCAGGGGGAGAAGGCTACACCTTC
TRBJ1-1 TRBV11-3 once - CASSLDPRGKAFF TGTGCCAGCAGCTTAGATCCCCGGGGGAAAGCTTTCTTT
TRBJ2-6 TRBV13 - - CASSLGWSSGANVLTF TGTGCCAGCAGCTTAGGCTGGAGCTCTGGGGCCAACGTCCTGACTTTC
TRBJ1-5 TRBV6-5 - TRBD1 CAISPGQGRQPQHF TGTGCCATCTCACCGGGACAGGGGAGGCAGCCCCAGCATTTT
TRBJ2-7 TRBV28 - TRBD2 CASSSGLAGAAVEQYF TGTGCCAGCAGTTCGGGACTAGCGGGGGCCGCCGTCGAGCAGTACTTC
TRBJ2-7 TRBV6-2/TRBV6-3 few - CASSTFREQYF TGTGCCAGCAGCACTTTTCGCGAGCAGTACTTC
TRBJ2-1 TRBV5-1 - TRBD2 CASRSLAGSNNEQFF TGCGCCAGCAGGTCCCTAGCGGGAAGTAACAATGAGCAGTTCTTC
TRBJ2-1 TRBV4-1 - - CASSQTPETKREFF TGCGCCAGCAGCCAAACTCCGGAGACCAAACGGGAGTTCTTC
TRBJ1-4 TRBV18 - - CASSKSRGAEKLFF TGTGCCAGCTCTAAATCCCGGGGAGCTGAAAAACTGTTTTTT
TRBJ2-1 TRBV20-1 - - CSASADFTSYNEQFF TGCAGTGCTAGTGCCGACTTCACCTCCTACAATGAGCAGTTCTTC